This is a list of T cell receptor beta chains from one sample in a study of T cell responses to AZD1222 COVID-19 vaccine. The table came from immunoSEQ multiplex PCR; TCRdb's copy has only in-frame clones and leaves some out. The table records over 60,000 clones, 80% of them present only once. The input for sequencing was peripheral blood, taken 28 days after the second AZD1222 dose. Receptors originate from an adult who received the AZD1222 COVID-19 vaccine. Both conserved end residues are part of each CDR3. Fields, in order: D gene, J gene, clone size, V gene, CDR3 DNA, CDR3 protein. D genes are given only for firm matches. Clone size is shown for a subset of rows, as once, few, many or a class of expanded clone.

d_gene: TRBD1
j_gene: TRBJ1-5
abundance: once
v_gene: TRBV28
CDR3nt: TGTGCCAGCAGTACTGGGACAGGTTATCGAGGCAATCAGCCCCAGCATTTT
CDR3aa: CASSTGTGYRGNQPQHF

d_gene: NA
j_gene: TRBJ2-1
abundance: NA
v_gene: TRBV7-9
CDR3nt: TGTGCCAGCAGCCCGGGGACCAGTCCTCGGACCTCCTACAATGAGCAGTTCTTC
CDR3aa: CASSPGTSPRTSYNEQFF

d_gene: TRBD1
j_gene: TRBJ2-6
abundance: NA
v_gene: TRBV5-1
CDR3nt: TGCGCCAGCAGCTCTCGCCCGACAGGGCCTGGGGCCAACGTCCTGACTTTC
CDR3aa: CASSSRPTGPGANVLTF

d_gene: NA
j_gene: TRBJ1-2
abundance: NA
v_gene: TRBV5-1
CDR3nt: TGCGCCAGCAGCCAGCCCGGACAGATTTATGGCTACACCTTC
CDR3aa: CASSQPGQIYGYTF

d_gene: NA
j_gene: TRBJ1-2
abundance: NA
v_gene: TRBV7-2
CDR3nt: TGTGCCAGCAGCTTGGTTCAACTTAACTATGGCTACACCTTC
CDR3aa: CASSLVQLNYGYTF

d_gene: NA
j_gene: TRBJ2-6
abundance: NA
v_gene: TRBV5-8
CDR3nt: TGTGCCAGCAGCTTAGGACAAAAGGACGGACTCTCTGGGGCCAACGTCCTGACTTTC
CDR3aa: CASSLGQKDGLSGANVLTF

d_gene: NA
j_gene: TRBJ2-3
abundance: NA
v_gene: TRBV2
CDR3nt: TGTGCCAGCAGTCAGGGATCCACAGATACGCAGTATTTT
CDR3aa: CASSQGSTDTQYF

d_gene: NA
j_gene: TRBJ2-5
abundance: NA
v_gene: TRBV14
CDR3nt: TGTGCCAGCAGCCAAGAGTGGGTTGAGACCCAGTACTTC
CDR3aa: CASSQEWVETQYF

d_gene: NA
j_gene: TRBJ2-2
abundance: NA
v_gene: TRBV19
CDR3nt: TGTGCCAGTAGTACGATGGGGCGGACCGGGGAGCTGTTTTTT
CDR3aa: CASSTMGRTGELFF

d_gene: NA
j_gene: TRBJ2-3
abundance: NA
v_gene: TRBV12-3/TRBV12-4
CDR3nt: TGTGCCAGCAGCCCCGGGGCAGATACGCAGTATTTT
CDR3aa: CASSPGADTQYF

d_gene: NA
j_gene: TRBJ1-2
abundance: NA
v_gene: TRBV3-1/TRBV3-2
CDR3nt: TGTGCCAGCAGCCAAGATCTGGGGCAGGGGCTTCCTTTTAACTATGGCTACACCTTC
CDR3aa: CASSQDLGQGLPFNYGYTF

d_gene: TRBD1
j_gene: TRBJ1-2
abundance: NA
v_gene: TRBV27
CDR3nt: TGTGCCAGCAGTTTAATGGGGCGGACAGGGCCGTATGGCTACACCTTC
CDR3aa: CASSLMGRTGPYGYTF

d_gene: TRBD2
j_gene: TRBJ2-1
abundance: NA
v_gene: TRBV3-1/TRBV3-2
CDR3nt: TGTGCCAGCAGCCAAGATTCTAGCGGATACAATGAGCAGTTCTTC
CDR3aa: CASSQDSSGYNEQFF

d_gene: NA
j_gene: TRBJ2-1
abundance: NA
v_gene: TRBV19
CDR3nt: TGTGCCAGTAGTTCCGGATTAGGGGGGGAGCAGTTCTTC
CDR3aa: CASSSGLGGEQFF

d_gene: NA
j_gene: TRBJ1-3
abundance: NA
v_gene: TRBV5-4
CDR3nt: TGTGCCAGCAGCTTGGGGACAAACTCTGGAAACACCATATATTTT
CDR3aa: CASSLGTNSGNTIYF

d_gene: TRBD1
j_gene: TRBJ2-1
abundance: NA
v_gene: TRBV11-3
CDR3nt: TGTGCCAGCAGCCATGGGGGACAGCCAAACAATGAGCAGTTCTTC
CDR3aa: CASSHGGQPNNEQFF

d_gene: NA
j_gene: TRBJ2-3
abundance: NA
v_gene: TRBV6-5
CDR3nt: TGTGCCAGCAGTAGGACGTCCAGCGCAGATACGCAGTATTTT
CDR3aa: CASSRTSSADTQYF

d_gene: NA
j_gene: TRBJ2-3
abundance: NA
v_gene: TRBV7-2
CDR3nt: TGTGCCAGCAGCTCCCGCGGGCGCGATACGCAGTATTTT
CDR3aa: CASSSRGRDTQYF

d_gene: TRBD1
j_gene: TRBJ1-3
abundance: few
v_gene: TRBV4-1
CDR3nt: TGCGCCAGCAGCTCCGACAGGGGGTTTACTGGAAACACCATATATTTT
CDR3aa: CASSSDRGFTGNTIYF

d_gene: NA
j_gene: TRBJ1-1
abundance: NA
v_gene: TRBV19
CDR3nt: TGTGCCACAAGCTCAGGGATACACACTGAAGCTTTCTTT
CDR3aa: CATSSGIHTEAFF

d_gene: NA
j_gene: TRBJ2-3
abundance: NA
v_gene: TRBV4-1
CDR3nt: TGCGCCAGCAGCCAATTATTACTAGCTAATACGCAGTATTTT
CDR3aa: CASSQLLLANTQYF

d_gene: TRBD1
j_gene: TRBJ2-7
abundance: NA
v_gene: TRBV10-1
CDR3nt: TGCGCCAGCAGTGACCGGACCCGGGACAGACCATACGAGCAGTACTTC
CDR3aa: CASSDRTRDRPYEQYF

d_gene: NA
j_gene: TRBJ1-2
abundance: NA
v_gene: TRBV7-9
CDR3nt: TGTGCCAGCAGCTTAGGCGCGTACGGCGGGGCTACGGACTATGGCTACACCTTC
CDR3aa: CASSLGAYGGATDYGYTF

d_gene: NA
j_gene: TRBJ1-1
abundance: NA
v_gene: TRBV18
CDR3nt: TGTGCCAGCTCAGCTACGTTTTTAGGGGAGGCTGAAGCTTTCTTT
CDR3aa: CASSATFLGEAEAFF

d_gene: NA
j_gene: TRBJ2-3
abundance: NA
v_gene: TRBV4-1
CDR3nt: TGCGCCAGCAGCCAAGATCTTCCTGGTTTGGATACGCAGTATTTT
CDR3aa: CASSQDLPGLDTQYF

d_gene: NA
j_gene: TRBJ2-3
abundance: NA
v_gene: TRBV7-8
CDR3nt: TGTGCCAGCAGCTTAGCCCCGGGGGCCGCCTTGGCAGATACGCAGTATTTT
CDR3aa: CASSLAPGAALADTQYF

d_gene: NA
j_gene: TRBJ1-2
abundance: NA
v_gene: TRBV4-1
CDR3nt: TGCGCCAGCAGCCAGACCCCTAGACAGAGAAACTATGGCTACACCTTC
CDR3aa: CASSQTPRQRNYGYTF

d_gene: TRBD1
j_gene: TRBJ1-2
abundance: once
v_gene: TRBV19
CDR3nt: TGTGCCAGTAGTATAGGGACCCGGACAGGTTTCGCGTATGGCTACACCTTC
CDR3aa: CASSIGTRTGFAYGYTF

d_gene: NA
j_gene: TRBJ2-1
abundance: NA
v_gene: TRBV19
CDR3nt: TGTGCCAGTAGTGGAGGACTTGAGCAGTTCTTC
CDR3aa: CASSGGLEQFF

d_gene: TRBD1
j_gene: TRBJ2-5
abundance: once
v_gene: TRBV7-2
CDR3nt: TGTGCCAGCAGCAACCGGGACAGGGAAGAGACCCAGTACTTC
CDR3aa: CASSNRDREETQYF

d_gene: NA
j_gene: TRBJ2-2
abundance: NA
v_gene: TRBV7-2
CDR3nt: TGTGCCAGCAGCCTTACTGCCGGGGAGCTGTTTTTT
CDR3aa: CASSLTAGELFF

d_gene: NA
j_gene: TRBJ2-7
abundance: NA
v_gene: TRBV7-2
CDR3nt: TGTGCCAGCAGCCCCCCTCCCCTGTACGAGCAGTACTTC
CDR3aa: CASSPPPLYEQYF

d_gene: NA
j_gene: TRBJ2-3
abundance: NA
v_gene: TRBV5-1
CDR3nt: TGCGCCAGCAGCTTGGCCCTTGCCACAGGCACAGATACGCAGTATTTT
CDR3aa: CASSLALATGTDTQYF

d_gene: NA
j_gene: TRBJ1-2
abundance: few
v_gene: TRBV27
CDR3nt: TGTGCCAGCAGTTCAATCGGGTTGGATGGCTACACCTTC
CDR3aa: CASSSIGLDGYTF

d_gene: NA
j_gene: TRBJ1-1
abundance: NA
v_gene: TRBV27
CDR3nt: TGTGCCAGCACCCACGACAGTATGAACACTGAAGCTTTCTTT
CDR3aa: CASTHDSMNTEAFF

d_gene: TRBD1
j_gene: TRBJ1-2
abundance: NA
v_gene: TRBV30
CDR3nt: TGTGCCTGGAGTCGGGACAGAAAGGGCTACACCTTC
CDR3aa: CAWSRDRKGYTF

d_gene: TRBD2
j_gene: TRBJ2-4
abundance: NA
v_gene: TRBV19
CDR3nt: TGTGCCAGTAGTATTCTTAGCGGGGGGTTGTCCAAAAACATTCAGTACTTC
CDR3aa: CASSILSGGLSKNIQYF

d_gene: NA
j_gene: TRBJ1-6
abundance: NA
v_gene: TRBV6-1
CDR3nt: TGTGCCAGCAGTGAAGTTTGGCCTGGGGGTTCAGATTCACCCCTCCACTTT
CDR3aa: CASSEVWPGGSDSPLHF

d_gene: NA
j_gene: TRBJ1-5
abundance: NA
v_gene: TRBV2
CDR3nt: TGTGCCAGCAGTGGGGGACTTCAGCCCCAGCATTTT
CDR3aa: CASSGGLQPQHF

d_gene: NA
j_gene: TRBJ2-5
abundance: few
v_gene: TRBV7-9
CDR3nt: TGTGCCAGCAGCCCCCACCCTACTAGTACCCAGTACTTC
CDR3aa: CASSPHPTSTQYF

d_gene: NA
j_gene: TRBJ2-5
abundance: NA
v_gene: TRBV28
CDR3nt: TGTGCCAGCAGTACGTGGGGGCCCCAAGAGACCCAGTACTTC
CDR3aa: CASSTWGPQETQYF

d_gene: NA
j_gene: TRBJ2-1
abundance: few
v_gene: TRBV2
CDR3nt: TGTGCCAGCAGTGAAGCAGGAGGTGAGCAGTTCTTC
CDR3aa: CASSEAGGEQFF

d_gene: TRBD2
j_gene: TRBJ2-7
abundance: NA
v_gene: TRBV30
CDR3nt: TGTGCCTGGAGTGGGACTAGCGGGGATCCCTACGCGGAGCAGTACTTC
CDR3aa: CAWSGTSGDPYAEQYF

d_gene: TRBD2
j_gene: TRBJ2-7
abundance: NA
v_gene: TRBV6-1
CDR3nt: TGTGCCAGCAGTGAAGCGGCGGGGACTAGTCTCGAGCAGTACTTC
CDR3aa: CASSEAAGTSLEQYF

d_gene: TRBD1
j_gene: TRBJ2-1
abundance: NA
v_gene: TRBV7-6
CDR3nt: TGTGCCAGCAGCTTAGGGCTGGGACAGGGGGGTAATGAGCAGTTCTTC
CDR3aa: CASSLGLGQGGNEQFF

d_gene: NA
j_gene: TRBJ1-5
abundance: few
v_gene: TRBV7-2
CDR3nt: TGTGCCAGCAGCGAGTATAGCAATCAGCCCCAGCATTTT
CDR3aa: CASSEYSNQPQHF

d_gene: NA
j_gene: TRBJ2-7
abundance: NA
v_gene: TRBV28
CDR3nt: TGTGCCAGCACCCCGGGGACCTCCTACGAGCAGTACTTC
CDR3aa: CASTPGTSYEQYF

d_gene: NA
j_gene: TRBJ1-1
abundance: few
v_gene: TRBV19
CDR3nt: TGTGCCAGTAGTGGGTTTAGGAAGAACACTGAAGCTTTCTTT
CDR3aa: CASSGFRKNTEAFF

d_gene: TRBD1
j_gene: TRBJ1-1
abundance: NA
v_gene: TRBV18
CDR3nt: TGTGCCAGCTCACCTAGGACAGGGGGGAACACTGAAGCTTTCTTT
CDR3aa: CASSPRTGGNTEAFF

d_gene: TRBD2
j_gene: TRBJ2-3
abundance: NA
v_gene: TRBV18
CDR3nt: TGTGCCAGCTCACCCGGGAGGCCGAACGCAGATACGCAGTATTTT
CDR3aa: CASSPGRPNADTQYF